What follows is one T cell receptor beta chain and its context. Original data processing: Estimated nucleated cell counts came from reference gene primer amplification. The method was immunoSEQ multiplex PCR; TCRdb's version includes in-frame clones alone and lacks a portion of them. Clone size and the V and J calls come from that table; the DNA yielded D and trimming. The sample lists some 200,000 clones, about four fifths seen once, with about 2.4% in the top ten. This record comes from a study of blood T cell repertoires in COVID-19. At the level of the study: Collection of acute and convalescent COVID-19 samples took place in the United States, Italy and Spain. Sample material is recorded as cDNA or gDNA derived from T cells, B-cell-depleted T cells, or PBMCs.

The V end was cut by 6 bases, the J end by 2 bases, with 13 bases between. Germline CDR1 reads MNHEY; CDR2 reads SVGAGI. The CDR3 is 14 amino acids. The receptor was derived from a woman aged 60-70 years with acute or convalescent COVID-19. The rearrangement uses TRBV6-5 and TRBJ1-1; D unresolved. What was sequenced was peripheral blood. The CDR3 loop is CASRLERANTEAFF. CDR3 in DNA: TGTGCCAGCAGGCTGGAGAGGGCTAACACTGAAGCTTTCTTT.